This T cell receptor (beta chain) was sequenced in a study of cytotoxic CD8 clonotypes in ibrutinib-treated CLL. The assay was immunoSEQ multiplex PCR, and TCRdb's table has in-frame clones only and misses some. In the table there are approximately 91,000 clones, roughly 77% of which are singletons. The length of the CDR3 is 14 residues. Trimming took off 0 bases at V and 5 bases at J, with 8 bases between the two ends. The germline CDR1 and CDR2 sequences are SGHRS and YFSETQ. Sequenced here: PBMCs, sampled after 12 months of ibrutinib treatment. This sequence was found in a human donor with chronic lymphocytic leukemia. V is TRBV5-1 and J is TRBJ1-4; D may be TRBD1 (5 bases). The DNA of the CDR3 is TGCGCCAGCAGCTTGGATGGGGGAAATGAAAAACTGTTTTTT. Its protein product is CASSLDGGNEKLFF.